The 30 T cell receptor beta chains below come from one sample, sequenced in a study of cytomegalovirus exposure and HLA in healthy donors. A multiplex PCR was run with 60 Vbeta primers and 13 Jbeta primers. Repertoires were generated with immunoSEQ multiplex PCR, while TCRdb's copy carries only in-frame clones and drops some. This sample has 70,000 to 95,000 clones, with roughly 80% found just once. The material sequenced was PBMCs. These receptors all come from a human donor in good health.

In this sample, this clone turned up once. The chain carries TRBV19 and TRBJ1-2; D is possibly TRBD1 (5 bases). Between the trimmed V and J ends, which lost 2 bases and 6 bases, there was a span of 7 bases. Germline CDR1 reads LNHDA; CDR2 reads SQIVND (reference sequence). This CDR3 comprises 12 residues. The CDR3 DNA follows: TGTGCCAGTAGTATAAGGGGTCATGGCTACACCTTC. As protein: CASSIRGHGYTF.

V and J are TRBV4-1 and TRBJ2-5; 8 bases are a match to TRBD1. This CDR3 comprises 16 residues. V shed 2 bases and J 5 bases; nucleotides not matched to a gene: 10. Germline loops: CDR1 MGHRA, CDR2 YSYEKL. DNA of the CDR3: TGCGCCAGCAGCCAACAGGACAGGGCTTACGGGGAGACCCAGTACTTC. Protein: CASSQQDRAYGETQYF.

This chain connects TRBV30 to TRBJ2-5, with TRBD2 matching 13 bases. The V gene's germline CDR1 is GTSNPN and CDR2 SVGIG (reference sequence). This CDR3 contains 16 residues. The CDR3 loop is CAIRLAGGRTQETQYF. The CDR3 bases are TGTGCTATCAGACTAGCGGGGGGCCGTACCCAAGAGACCCAGTACTTC.

This chain uses TRBV30 with TRBJ1-1; D remains ambiguous. The CDR3 extends over 13 amino acids. V was cut by 5 bases and J by 4 bases, with 14 bases left in between. Germline assignment: CDR1 GTSNPN and CDR2 SVGIG (reference sequence). As DNA, the CDR3 is TGTGCCTGGGGGAGCGCCTCGGGCACTGAAGCTTTCTTT. Encoded protein: CAWGSASGTEAFF.

This clone has only a few counts. This chain joins TRBV5-8 and TRBJ1-1; TRBD1 aligns across 9 bases. Germline lookup yields CDR1 SGHTS and CDR2 YDEGEE. The CDR3 consists of 14 residues. V trimming: 6 bases; J trimming: 1 base; junction bases outside the gene matches: 4. CDR3 nucleotides: TGTGCCAGCAAAATGGGACAGGGGAACACTGAAGCTTTCTTT. Its translation: CASKMGQGNTEAFF. Looking up the rest from reference TRBV5-8 and TRBJ1-1 gives the full variable domain: EAGVTQSPTHLIKTRGQQATLRCSPISGHTSVYWYQQALGLGLQFLLWYDEGEERNRGNFPPRFSGRQFPNYSSELNVNALELEDSALYLCASKMGQGNTEAFFGQGTRLTVV.

The V and J genes are TRBV5-1 and TRBJ2-2; 14 bases match TRBD2. Germline loops: CDR1 SGHRS, CDR2 YFSETQ. The ends lost 4 bases at V and 5 bases at J; junction bases unmatched: 7. CDR3 length: 17 amino acids. The CDR3 here is CASSKGTSGGSTGELFF. DNA of the CDR3: TGCGCCAGCAGCAAAGGGACTAGCGGGGGTTCTACCGGGGAGCTGTTTTTT.

This clone was found a few times. The chain is built from TRBV6-6 and TRBJ2-7, with D possibly matching TRBD2 (6 bases). Germline loops: CDR1 MNHNY, CDR2 SVGAGI (reference sequence). V was pared by 0 bases and J by 5 bases, with 11 bases between. The CDR3 length is 14 residues. The CDR3 DNA reads TGTGCCAGCAGTTACTCACGGGGGAGTGACGAGCAGTACTTC. Translating gives CASSYSRGSDEQYF.

This clone was counted between two and nine times. The chain employs TRBV7-2 and TRBJ1-5; the D is unclear. Germline V gene sequence: CDR1 SGHTA, CDR2 FQGNSA. CDR3 size: 14 residues. The V end lost 3 bases, the J end lost 2 bases, and 8 bases lay between the germline ends. This CDR3 is CASSFSSGNQPQHF. The CDR3 region has the DNA TGTGCCAGCAGCTTTTCTAGCGGCAATCAGCCCCAGCATTTT.

The V call is TRBV5-1, the J call TRBJ2-5, with D possibly matching TRBD2 (6 bases). The CDR3 sequence is 14 residues long. V lost 4 bases and J lost 2, with 12 bases in between. The V gene's germline CDR1 is SGHRS and CDR2 YFSETQ. This CDR3 reads CASSLGLTQETQYF. The CDR3 bases are TGCGCCAGCAGCCTCGGACTAACACAAGAGACCCAGTACTTC.

The chain has TRBV7-4 and TRBJ1-1; 8 bases map to TRBD1. The J segment lost 11 bases and the V segment lost 1 base, leaving 30 bases of the junction unmatched. In germline, CDR1 is SGHVT, CDR2 SQSDAQ. This CDR3 is built from 21 residues. As DNA, the CDR3 is TGTGCCAGCAGCTTAGTTTGTTTCCCCACTATTGTACAGGGGGGCCTCGAGATGGCTTTCTTT. It encodes CASSLVCFPTIVQGGLEMAFF.

V usage is TRBV11-2 and J usage is TRBJ2-3; 8 positions agree with TRBD1. From germline, CDR1 is SGHAT and CDR2 FQNNGV. The CDR3 is 15 amino acids. V shed 3 bases, J shed 2 bases, and the junction held 4 bases outside the gene matches. The CDR3 DNA sequence: TGTGCCAGCAGCTTGGTGACAGGGGTCACAGATACGCAGTATTTT. Protein product: CASSLVTGVTDTQYF.

This chain uses TRBV2 with TRBJ2-7, with 7 bases that match TRBD1. Germline trimming cut 6 bases from V and 1 base from J; bases unmatched to any gene: 6. CDR1 is SNHLY and CDR2 is FYNNEI in the germline V gene. The CDR3 runs to 14 residues. The CDR3 protein is CASSARDSSYEQYF. CDR3 DNA sequence: TGTGCCAGCAGCGCCCGGGACAGTTCCTACGAGCAGTACTTC.

This clone has a single count. The chain recombines TRBV6-5 with TRBJ2-7; 15 bases align to TRBD2. The junction had 6 bases not matched to a gene; V was cut back by 6 bases and J by 6 bases. CDR3 length: 15 residues. CDR1 and CDR2 from the germline V gene are MNHEY and SVGAGI. The DNA for the CDR3 is TGTGCCAGCAGAGGACTAGCGGGGGGGCTCGGCGAGCAGTACTTC. As protein: CASRGLAGGLGEQYF.

On this clone: This sample also contains other DNA sequences that code for the same CDR3. This sequence joins TRBV5-4 and TRBJ2-5; unclear D gene. V lost 2 bases and J lost 5, with 10 bases in between. This CDR3 spans 13 amino acids. Germline CDR1 SGHNT, CDR2 YYREEE (reference sequence). CDR3 in DNA: TGTGCCAGCAGCTTAGGATTCGGGGAGACCCAGTACTTC. It codes for CASSLGFGETQYF.

V is TRBV5-1 and J is TRBJ2-2; D call uncertain. The germline CDR1 and CDR2 sequences are SGHRS and YFSETQ. This CDR3 is built from 17 residues. Trimming left V 3 bases short and J 0 bases short, with 15 bases between. CDR3 in amino acids: CASSSDSRMTNTGELFF. Here the CDR3 DNA reads TGCGCCAGCAGCTCGGATTCGCGGATGACGAACACCGGGGAGCTGTTTTTT.

V is TRBV19 and J is TRBJ1-2; D uncertain. The germline gives CDR1 LNHDA, CDR2 SQIVND (reference sequence). CDR3 length equals 13 residues. With 7 bases removed from V and 5 bases from J, the gap between germline ends came to 14 bases. The CDR3 DNA sequence: TGTGCCAGTAATATCCGCTCGCAGTATGGCTACACCTTC. The encoded protein is CASNIRSQYGYTF.

This clone has only a few counts. In DNA, the CDR3 is TGTGCCAGCAGTTACTCTGACAGGGGCTCTTGGGGCTACACCTTC. This sequence encodes CASSYSDRGSWGYTF. V is TRBV6-5 and J is TRBJ1-2; 8 bases agree with TRBD1. Germline V lookup: CDR1 MNHEY, CDR2 SVGAGI. Unmatched junction bases numbered 8, after V lost 0 bases and J lost 8 bases. This CDR3 region has 15 residues.

J is TRBJ2-1 and V is TRBV6-1; 13 bases line up with TRBD2. Per the germline V gene, CDR1 is MNHNS and CDR2 is SASEGT. The CDR3 runs 15 residues. V lost 6 bases and J lost 7; bases outside the gene matches: 6. In nucleotides, the CDR3 is TGTGCCAGCAGAAGGGGACTAGCGGGGAAGAATGAGCAGTTCTTC. Translated: CASRRGLAGKNEQFF.

This chain joins TRBV6-6 and TRBJ1-1; D may be TRBD1 (5 bases). Deletions cut 2 bases from V and 6 bases from J, with 13 bases between. The germline CDR1 and CDR2 sequences are MNHNY and SVGAGI (reference sequence). This CDR3 region has 14 residues. The CDR3 DNA is TGTGCCAGCAGTTACGACAGATCTAACGCTGAAGCTTTCTTT. Translation: CASSYDRSNAEAFF.

The CDR3 nucleotides are TGTGCCAGCAGTCCCCCGGGGAGGGGGGGGGCGCAGTTCTTC. It encodes CASSPPGRGGAQFF. V gene TRBV6-6 combines with J gene TRBJ2-1; D possibly corresponds to TRBD2 (7 bases). Germline CDR1 MNHNY, CDR2 SVGAGI (reference sequence). The germline V and J ends were trimmed by 5 bases and 12 bases, with 20 bases remaining between them. This CDR3 contains 14 residues.

Only one count was recorded for this clone. CDR3 nucleotide sequence: TGCGCCAGCAGCTTGGTCGCAGGACAGGGGGCCAATGAGCAGTTCTTC. The encoded protein is CASSLVAGQGANEQFF. This rearrangement joins TRBV5-1 to TRBJ2-1, with 11 positions matching TRBD1. Germline-derived CDR1 and CDR2 are SGHRS and YFSETQ. The V gene end was trimmed by 0 bases and the J gene end by 6 bases; junction bases not matched to a gene: 5. The CDR3 runs 16 residues.

This clone is a singleton in its sample. The V gene is TRBV13, the J gene TRBJ1-6; D not resolved. CDR1 and CDR2 (germline): PRHDT, FYEKMQ (reference sequence). V lost 4 bases and J 9 bases, leaving 13 bases between the germline ends. This CDR3 region has 14 residues. CDR3 residues: CASSSPAGSSPLHF. The CDR3, as DNA: TGTGCCAGCAGCTCCCCGGCAGGTAGTTCACCCCTCCACTTT.

This clone appeared once. The chain joins TRBV30 to TRBJ2-7, with 10 nucleotides matching TRBD1. With 1 base clipped from V and 6 bases from J, the junction kept 6 bases outside the gene matches. In germline, CDR1 is GTSNPN, CDR2 SVGIG (reference sequence). The CDR3 is 14 amino acids. The CDR3 here is CAWSARGQGGEQYF. The CDR3 DNA reads TGTGCCTGGAGTGCCCGAGGACAGGGGGGCGAGCAGTACTTC.

For this clone: Sequence at one end of the junction differs from germline and may be a read error. This sequence joins TRBV6-1 and TRBJ1-2; D is unclear. This CDR3 contains 14 residues. The V gene's germline CDR1 is MNHNS and CDR2 SASEGT. The CDR3 DNA follows: TGTGCCAGCAGTGAATCGGTTCCGCCACAGAGCTACCCCTTC. It codes for CASSESVPPQSYPF.

The count of this clone is one. The V gene is TRBV5-4, the J gene TRBJ1-5; 11 bases map to TRBD1. The CDR3 runs to 15 residues. Germline CDR1 is SGHNT and CDR2 is YYREEE (reference sequence). V trimming: 4 bases; J trimming: 4 bases; junction bases outside the gene matches: 4. The CDR3 DNA follows: TGTGCCAGCAGCATAGGGACAGGGGGTAATCAGCCCCAGCATTTT. Its protein is CASSIGTGGNQPQHF.

This clone was seen a few times. The chain couples TRBV29-1 to TRBJ1-2; D call uncertain. The length of the CDR3 is 13 residues. CDR1 and CDR2 (germline): SQVTM, ANQGSEA. V lost 6 bases to trimming and J lost 2 bases, with 13 bases between them. CDR3 residues: CSVRTRVNYGYTF. The CDR3 DNA reads TGCAGCGTCCGTACTCGGGTCAACTATGGCTACACCTTC. Drawing the rest from reference TRBV29-1 and TRBJ1-2, the complete variable domain is SAVISQKPSRDICQRGTSLTIQCQVDSQVTMMFWYRQQPGQSLTLIATANQGSEATYESGFVIDKFPISRPNLTFSTLTVSNMSPEDSSIYLCSVRTRVNYGYTFGSGTRLTVV.

The chain carries TRBV6-5 and TRBJ2-3, with TRBD2 matching 16 bases. The germline gives CDR1 MNHEY, CDR2 SVGAGI. Germline trimming cut 6 bases from V and 4 bases from J; bases unmatched to any gene: 1. The CDR3 totals 15 residues. CDR3 in DNA: TGTGCCAGCAGGGGACTAGCGGGAGGGGCAGATACGCAGTATTTT. As protein: CASRGLAGGADTQYF.

This clone was counted once. An end of the junction does not agree with germline; a read error may underlie this. This chain connects TRBV6-6 to TRBJ1-5; a weak D match, TRBD1 (5 bases). Germline CDR1 and CDR2: MNHNY and SVGAGI (reference sequence). The CDR3 covers 13 residues. The CDR3, as DNA: TGTGCCAGCAGACCAGACAGAAATCAGCCCCAGAATTTT. This codes for CASRPDRNQPQNF.

V gene TRBV2 combines with J gene TRBJ2-3, with a possible D match to TRBD2 (7 bases). CDR1 and CDR2 from the germline V gene are SNHLY and FYNNEI. This CDR3 comprises 16 residues. Trimming removed 4 bases from V and 5 bases from J, with 19 bases in between. The CDR3 nucleotides read TGTGCCAGCAGTGCGGGGAGGTGGGGGGGCCAAGATACGCAGTATTTT. Translated: CASSAGRWGGQDTQYF.

Points on this clone: Distinct nucleotide sequences in the sample also encode this CDR3. The chain carries TRBV6-5 and TRBJ1-4; TRBD1 agrees at 9 bases. CDR3 length: 15 residues. With V trimmed by 0 bases and J by 5 bases, 1 base remained unmatched. Germline-derived CDR1 and CDR2 are MNHEY and SVGAGI. In DNA, the CDR3 is TGTGCCAGCAGTTACTCGGGGACAGGGAATGAAAAACTGTTTTTT. Translated: CASSYSGTGNEKLFF.